The 20 T cell receptor beta chains in this list originate from one sample, sequenced in a study of neoadjuvant nivolumab and ipilimumab in lung cancer. The protocol was immunoSEQ multiplex PCR, while the TCRdb copy is restricted to in-frame clones and leaves out a portion. Counted here are 3,500 to 4,500 clones, about nine tenths occurring once; the ten biggest clones make up roughly 4.6%. This sample comprised adjacent normal lung tissue, obtained after neoadjuvant nivolumab, alone or with ipilimumab, at or shortly before surgery. The receptors were sampled from an adult with non-small cell lung cancer.

The chain combines TRBV7-9 with TRBJ1-4; 7 nucleotides line up with TRBD1. Unmatched junction bases numbered 2, after V lost 5 bases and J lost 2 bases. CDR3 length: 14 residues. Germline CDR1 SEHNR, CDR2 FQNEAQ (reference sequence). CDR3 in DNA: TGTGCCAGCAGCGACAGGGTCACTAATGAAAAACTGTTTTTT. Its translation: CASSDRVTNEKLFF.

The chain couples TRBV29-1 to TRBJ2-1; D may be TRBD2 (6 bases). There are 14 residues in the CDR3. Germline V gene lookup returns CDR1 SQVTM and CDR2 ANQGSEA. V lost 5 bases and J lost 4, with 15 bases in between. For the CDR3, the DNA is TGCAGCGTTCCCTTCGAGGGGAGGTACAATGAGCAGTTCTTC. This sequence encodes CSVPFEGRYNEQFF.

The rearrangement links TRBV5-1 to TRBJ1-1; tentative D call: TRBD1 (5 bases). This CDR3 is 15 amino acids long. Trimming took 1 base from V and 0 from J, leaving 10 bases between them. The germline CDR1 and CDR2 sequences are SGHRS and YFSETQ. The CDR3 loop is CASSLSDRVNTEAFF. CDR3 bases: TGCGCCAGCAGCTTGTCCGACAGAGTGAACACTGAAGCTTTCTTT.

The V gene is TRBV27, the J gene TRBJ1-1; D is unresolved. V lost 5 bases and J lost 5, with 12 bases in between. This CDR3 region has 13 residues. Germline-derived CDR1 and CDR2 are MNHEY and SMNVEV (reference sequence). The CDR3 DNA reads as TGTGCCAGCAGTGAAGGGTGGAGGACTGAAGCTTTCTTT. This gives the protein CASSEGWRTEAFF.

The rearrangement links TRBV19 to TRBJ2-5; perhaps TRBD2 as D (6 bases). The CDR3 spans 15 residues. V lost 4 bases to trimming and J lost 4 bases, with 16 bases between them. Looked up from germline, CDR1 is LNHDA and CDR2 is SQIVND (reference sequence). CDR3 DNA: TGTGCCAGTAGTAAACTAGGGACTCAGGGAGAGACCCAGTACTTC. Translating gives CASSKLGTQGETQYF. Drawing the rest from reference TRBV19 and TRBJ2-5, the complete variable domain is DGGITQSPKYLFRKEGQNVTLSCEQNLNHDAMYWYRQDPGQGLRLIYYSQIVNDFQKGDIAEGYSVSREKKESFPLTVTSAQKNPTAFYLCASSKLGTQGETQYFGPGTRLLVL.

The table lists this clone with a count of one. As DNA, the CDR3 is TGTGCCAGCAGTCAACAGGGATCGGAGGGCTACACCTTC. The encoded protein is CASSQQGSEGYTF. This chain links TRBV6-1 with TRBJ1-2; maybe TRBD1 (6 bases). The V end lost 5 bases, the J end lost 8 bases, and 15 bases lay between the germline ends. The CDR3 length is 13 residues. Germline V gene sequence: CDR1 MNHNS, CDR2 SASEGT.

Only a few counts were recorded for this clone. This chain joins TRBV25-1 and TRBJ1-4, with D perhaps matching TRBD1 (5 bases). Germline CDR1 reads MGHDK; CDR2 reads SYGVNS. V was cut by 3 bases and J by 8 bases, with 13 bases left in between. This CDR3 has 14 residues. The CDR3 loop is CASSDRVGGEKLFF. In nucleotides, the CDR3 is TGTGCCAGCAGTGACAGGGTGGGAGGAGAAAAACTGTTTTTT.

The V and J genes are TRBV5-5 and TRBJ2-1; D perhaps matches TRBD1 (6 bases). Germline V gene lookup returns CDR1 SGHKS and CDR2 YYEKEE (reference sequence). This CDR3 has 15 amino acids. The V and J ends lost 3 bases and 12 bases respectively, with 22 bases between them. This CDR3 is CASSSLSGQSYRQFF. The DNA of the CDR3 is TGTGCCAGCAGCTCCCTCTCGGGACAATCATATAGGCAGTTCTTC.

This chain connects TRBV14 to TRBJ1-2, with TRBD1 identical over 7 bases. Germline values: CDR1 SGHDN, CDR2 FVKESK. Unmatched junction bases numbered 9, after V lost 3 bases and J lost 8 bases. This CDR3 spans 14 amino acids. The CDR3 here is CASSHETGLGGYTF. DNA of the CDR3: TGTGCCAGCAGCCATGAGACAGGGCTGGGGGGCTACACCTTC.

The chain carries TRBV4-1 and TRBJ1-4; D not resolved. There are 15 residues in the CDR3. Trimming cost V 1 base and J 8 bases, with 14 bases left between them. Germline CDR1 is MGHRA and CDR2 is YSYEKL. The CDR3 DNA is TGCGCCAGCAGCCAAGTACAGACCCGCGGGGAAAAACTGTTTTTT. Translation gives CASSQVQTRGEKLFF.

The chain joins TRBV5-1 to TRBJ1-2; D may be TRBD1 (6 bases). CDR3 length: 14 amino acids. Deletions cut 4 bases from V and 3 bases from J, with 13 bases between. Germline V CDR1 and CDR2: SGHRS, YFSETQ. The CDR3 DNA reads TGCGCCAGCAGCCCTGGACCAGGGGACTATGGCTACACCTTC. It translates to CASSPGPGDYGYTF.

This chain uses TRBV2 with TRBJ2-1; D gene uncertain. From germline, CDR1 is SNHLY and CDR2 FYNNEI. This CDR3 has 13 residues. V was trimmed by 2 bases and J by 8 bases, leaving 10 bases between them. CDR3 residues: CASSEMRWDEQFF. The CDR3 region has the DNA TGTGCCAGCAGTGAAATGAGGTGGGATGAGCAGTTCTTC.

The genes are TRBV6-6 and TRBJ2-7; 10 positions match TRBD1. CDR3 size: 15 residues. V was clipped by 4 bases and J by 6 bases; unmatched bases: 9. CDR1 is MNHNY, CDR2 SVGAGI, per germline (reference sequence). DNA of the CDR3: TGTGCCAGCAGTTCGACAGGGGGCGGAATTCTCGAGCAGTACTTC. Encoded protein: CASSSTGGGILEQYF.

V and J are TRBV20-1 and TRBJ1-2; D ambiguous. The length of the CDR3 is 11 residues. V lost 0 bases and J 5 bases, leaving 4 bases between the germline ends. Germline V lookup: CDR1 DFQATT, CDR2 SNEGSKA (reference sequence). CDR3 sequence: CSARDAYGYTF. The CDR3 bases are TGCAGTGCTAGAGATGCGTATGGCTACACCTTC.

The V gene is TRBV27, the J gene TRBJ1-2; D is undetermined. Trimming shortened V by 6 bases and J by 4 bases, and 9 bases separated the two germline ends. The CDR3 sequence is 12 residues long. The germline V gene has CDR1 MNHEY and CDR2 SMNVEV (reference sequence). CDR3 nucleotides: TGTGCCAGCAGGGACTTAGGCTATGGCTACACCTTC. Encoded protein: CASRDLGYGYTF.

This clone was seen a single time. V and J are TRBV19 and TRBJ2-3; D is uncertain. This CDR3 is built from 15 residues. V lost 7 bases and J 1 base, leaving 15 bases between the germline ends. CDR1 is LNHDA and CDR2 is SQIVND in the germline V gene (reference sequence). In DNA form, the CDR3 reads TGTGCCAGTACCCGCGGAGCAGGCGGCACAGATACGCAGTATTTT. Residues: CASTRGAGGTDTQYF.

The V and J genes are TRBV7-9 and TRBJ2-5; possible D gene TRBD1, 6 bases. CDR1 and CDR2 from the germline V gene are SEHNR and FQNEAQ (reference sequence). The V and J ends lost 3 bases and 1 base respectively, with 18 bases between them. CDR3 length: 17 amino acids. The CDR3 DNA reads TGTGCCAGCAGCTTGCCACTAGGGGGAGAGGGCCAAGAGACCCAGTACTTC. Translated: CASSLPLGGEGQETQYF.

The chain is built from TRBV28 and TRBJ2-5, with 9 positions matching TRBD2. The V and J ends lost 1 base and 9 bases, in that order; junction bases with no gene match: 6. Germline CDR1 MDHEN, CDR2 SYDVKM. The CDR3 runs to 14 residues. DNA of the CDR3: TGTGCCAGCAGTTTATCACTAGCGGGCTACCCCCAGTACTTC. Protein product: CASSLSLAGYPQYF.

The chain is built from TRBV2 and TRBJ2-1, with TRBD2 matching over 14 bases. Unmatched junction bases numbered 4, after V lost 4 bases and J lost 8 bases. The germline V gene encodes CDR1 SNHLY and CDR2 FYNNEI. There are 15 residues in the CDR3. The CDR3 region is CASSAGTSGSYEQFF. Here the CDR3 DNA reads TGTGCCAGCAGTGCAGGGACTAGCGGGAGTTATGAGCAGTTCTTC.

This clone was counted a single time. V usage is TRBV2 and J usage is TRBJ1-1, with 9 bases fitting TRBD1. Germline lookup yields CDR1 SNHLY and CDR2 FYNNEI. Losses at the gene ends were 10 bases for V and 6 bases for J; bases not matched to a gene: 15. The CDR3 runs 15 residues. In DNA, the CDR3 is TGTGCCACGACCGGAAGGAGACAGGGGGGCGCTGAAGCTTTCTTT. Protein sequence: CATTGRRQGGAEAFF.